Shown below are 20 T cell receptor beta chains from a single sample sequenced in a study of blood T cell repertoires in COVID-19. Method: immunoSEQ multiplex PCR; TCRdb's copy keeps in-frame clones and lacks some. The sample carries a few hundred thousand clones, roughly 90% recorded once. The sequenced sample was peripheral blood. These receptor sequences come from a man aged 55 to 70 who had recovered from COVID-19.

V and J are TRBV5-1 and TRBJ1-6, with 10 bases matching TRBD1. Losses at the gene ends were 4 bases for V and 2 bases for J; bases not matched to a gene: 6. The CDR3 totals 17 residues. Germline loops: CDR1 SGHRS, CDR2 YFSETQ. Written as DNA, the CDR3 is TGCGCCAGCAGCAACAGACAGGGGGCCACCTATAATTCACCCCTCCACTTT. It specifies CASSNRQGATYNSPLHF.

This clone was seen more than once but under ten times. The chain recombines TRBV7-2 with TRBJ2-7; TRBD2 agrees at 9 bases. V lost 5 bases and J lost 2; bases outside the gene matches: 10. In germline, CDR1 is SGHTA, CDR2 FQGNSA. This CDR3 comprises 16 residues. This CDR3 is CASSLRSGGIAYEQYF. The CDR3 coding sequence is TGTGCCAGCAGCCTACGGAGCGGGGGGATAGCCTACGAGCAGTACTTC.

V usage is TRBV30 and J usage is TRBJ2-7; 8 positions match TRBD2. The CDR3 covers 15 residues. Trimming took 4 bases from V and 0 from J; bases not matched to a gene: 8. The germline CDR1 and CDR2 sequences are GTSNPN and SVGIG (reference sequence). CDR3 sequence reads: CAWNHPGLGSYEQYF. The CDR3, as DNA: TGTGCCTGGAACCATCCGGGACTAGGCTCCTACGAGCAGTACTTC.

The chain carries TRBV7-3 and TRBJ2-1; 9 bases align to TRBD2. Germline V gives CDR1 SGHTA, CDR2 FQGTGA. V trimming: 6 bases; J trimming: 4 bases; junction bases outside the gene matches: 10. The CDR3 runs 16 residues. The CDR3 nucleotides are TGTGCCAGCAGAGAGACCCCTAGCGGGGATTACAATGAGCAGTTCTTC. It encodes CASRETPSGDYNEQFF.

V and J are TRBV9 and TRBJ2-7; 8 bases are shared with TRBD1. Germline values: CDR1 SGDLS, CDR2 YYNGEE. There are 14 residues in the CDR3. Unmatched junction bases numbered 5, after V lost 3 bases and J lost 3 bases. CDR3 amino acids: CASSDGDRIYEQYF. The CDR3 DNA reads TGTGCCAGCAGCGACGGGGACAGGATCTACGAGCAGTACTTC.

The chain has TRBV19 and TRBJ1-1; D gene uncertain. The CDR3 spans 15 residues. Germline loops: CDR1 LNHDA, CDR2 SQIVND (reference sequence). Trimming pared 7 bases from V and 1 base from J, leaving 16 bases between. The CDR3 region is CASTLDSGGNTEAFF. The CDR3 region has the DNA TGTGCCAGTACATTGGACTCTGGTGGGAACACTGAAGCTTTCTTT.

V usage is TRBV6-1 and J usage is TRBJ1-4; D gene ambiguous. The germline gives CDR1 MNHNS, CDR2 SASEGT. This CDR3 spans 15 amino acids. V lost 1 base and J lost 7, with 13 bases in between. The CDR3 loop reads CASSEGRLGGEKLFF. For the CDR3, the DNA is TGTGCCAGCAGTGAAGGGCGGCTTGGAGGTGAAAAACTGTTTTTT.

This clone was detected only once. CDR3 nucleotides: TGTGCCAGCAGCACATCTTGCACTGGGCACAGGGGGCCCCACGACGAGCAGTACTTC. This codes for CASSTSCTGHRGPHDEQYF. V and J are TRBV21-1 and TRBJ2-7; TRBD1 reflects the table's D call only, with no check against the DNA. TRBV21-1 is described as a pseudogene. The CDR3 loop spans 19 amino acids.

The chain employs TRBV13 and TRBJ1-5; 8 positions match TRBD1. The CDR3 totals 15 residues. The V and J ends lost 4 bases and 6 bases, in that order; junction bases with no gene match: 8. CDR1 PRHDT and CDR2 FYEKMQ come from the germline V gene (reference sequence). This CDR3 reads CASSSTDRDGQPQHF. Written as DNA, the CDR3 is TGTGCCAGCAGCTCTACGGACAGGGATGGTCAGCCCCAGCATTTT.

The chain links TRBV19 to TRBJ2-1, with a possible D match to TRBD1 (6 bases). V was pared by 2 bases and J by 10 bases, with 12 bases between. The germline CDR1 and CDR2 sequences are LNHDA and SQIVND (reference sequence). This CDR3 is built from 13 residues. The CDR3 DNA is TGTGCCAGTAGTATACAAGGGGGTGCGGAGCAGTTCTTC. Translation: CASSIQGGAEQFF.

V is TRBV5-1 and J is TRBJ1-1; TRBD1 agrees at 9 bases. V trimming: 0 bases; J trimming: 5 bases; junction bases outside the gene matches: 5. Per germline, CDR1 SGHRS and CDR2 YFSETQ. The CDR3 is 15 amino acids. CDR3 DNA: TGCGCCAGCAGCTTGGCGGGGACAGGGACAACTGAAGCTTTCTTT. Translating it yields CASSLAGTGTTEAFF.

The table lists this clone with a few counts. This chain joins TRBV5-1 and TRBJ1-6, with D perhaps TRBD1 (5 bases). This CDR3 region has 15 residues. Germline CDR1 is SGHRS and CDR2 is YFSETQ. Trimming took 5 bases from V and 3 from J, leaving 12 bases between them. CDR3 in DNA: TGCGCCAGCAGTTGGGGCCGGAGCTATAATTCACCCCTCCACTTT. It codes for CASSWGRSYNSPLHF. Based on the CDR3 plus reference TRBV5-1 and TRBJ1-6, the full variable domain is KAGVTQTPRYLIKTRGQQVTLSCSPISGHRSVSWYQQTPGQGLQFLFEYFSETQRNKGNFPGRFSGRQFSNSRSEMNVSTLELGDSALYLCASSWGRSYNSPLHFGNGTRLTVT.

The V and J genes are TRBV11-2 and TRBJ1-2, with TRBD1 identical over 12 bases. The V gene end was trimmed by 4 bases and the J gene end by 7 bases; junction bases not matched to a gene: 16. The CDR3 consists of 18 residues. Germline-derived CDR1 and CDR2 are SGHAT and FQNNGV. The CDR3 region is CASSSKGPGTGGKGGYTF. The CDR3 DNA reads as TGTGCCAGCAGCTCCAAGGGGCCCGGGACAGGGGGCAAAGGTGGCTACACCTTC.

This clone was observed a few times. In nucleotides, the CDR3 is TGTGCCAGCAAAAATGGCGGAAATAACTATGGCTACACCTTC. It is translated as CASKNGGNNYGYTF. The chain joins TRBV27 to TRBJ1-2, with D hard to call. V lost 7 bases, J lost 1 base, and 13 bases lay in between. This CDR3 region has 14 residues. The germline gives CDR1 MNHEY, CDR2 SMNVEV (reference sequence).

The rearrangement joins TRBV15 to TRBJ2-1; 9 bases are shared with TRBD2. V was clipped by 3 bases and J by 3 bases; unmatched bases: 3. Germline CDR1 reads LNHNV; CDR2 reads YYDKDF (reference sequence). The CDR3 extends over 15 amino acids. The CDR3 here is CATSRPAGGYNEQFF. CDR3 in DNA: TGTGCCACCAGCAGGCCAGCGGGGGGCTACAATGAGCAGTTCTTC.

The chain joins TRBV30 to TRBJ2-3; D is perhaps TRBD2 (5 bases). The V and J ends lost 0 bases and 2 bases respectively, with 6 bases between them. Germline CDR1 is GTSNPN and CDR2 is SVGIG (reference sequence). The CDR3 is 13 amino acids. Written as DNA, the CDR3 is TGTGCCTGGAGTGTGAGGGTCACAGATACGCAGTATTTT. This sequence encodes CAWSVRVTDTQYF.

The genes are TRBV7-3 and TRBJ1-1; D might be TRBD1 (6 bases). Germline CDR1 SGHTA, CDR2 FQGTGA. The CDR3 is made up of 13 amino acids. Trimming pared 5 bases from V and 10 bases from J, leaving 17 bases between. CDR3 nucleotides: TGTGCCAGCAGCGCTAGTGGGGGCCCGGGAGCTTTCTTT. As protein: CASSASGGPGAFF.

This chain's CDR3 is CASRASTDTQYF. DNA for the CDR3: TGTGCCAGCAGGGCTAGCACAGATACGCAGTATTTT. V and J are TRBV27 and TRBJ2-3; the D is unclear. This CDR3 contains 12 residues. Germline V lookup: CDR1 MNHEY, CDR2 SMNVEV (reference sequence). The V end was cut by 6 bases, the J end by 0 bases, with 4 bases between.

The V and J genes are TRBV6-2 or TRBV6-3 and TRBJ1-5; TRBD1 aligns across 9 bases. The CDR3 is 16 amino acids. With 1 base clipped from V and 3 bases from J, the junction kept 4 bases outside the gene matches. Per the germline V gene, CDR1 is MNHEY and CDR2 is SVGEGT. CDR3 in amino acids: CASSYLRTGDNQPQHF. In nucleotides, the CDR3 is TGTGCCAGCAGTTACTTGCGGACAGGGGACAATCAGCCCCAGCATTTT.

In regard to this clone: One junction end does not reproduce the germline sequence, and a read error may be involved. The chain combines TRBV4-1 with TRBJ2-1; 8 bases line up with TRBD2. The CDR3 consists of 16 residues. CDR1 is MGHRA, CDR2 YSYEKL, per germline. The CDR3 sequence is CASSQVQRGGYNEQFF. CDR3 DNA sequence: TGCGCAAGCAGCCAAGTGCAACGGGGGGGCTACAATGAGCAGTTCTTC.